This is a list of T cell receptor beta chains from one sample in a study of identical twins. TCRdb fed the 5' RACE reads into MiXCR, producing one record per CDR3 protein. The table lists 420,000 or so distinct CDR3 sequences, roughly 18% of them singletons. Sequencing was performed on naive T cells sorted from blood. These receptors were collected from a man aged 50 to 59 in good health. Both conserved end residues are part of each CDR3. A D gene is named only where the DNA matches it firmly. Rows give clone size only sometimes, using once, few, many, or a class for an expanded clone.

V	size	J	D	CDR3	DNA
TRBV20-1	few	TRBJ2-1	-	CSARDLGAGEQFF	TGCAGTGCTAGAGATTTAGGGGCTGGAGAGCAGTTCTTC
TRBV28	-	TRBJ2-7	-	CASSSPPPEAPYEQYF	TGTGCCAGCAGTTCCCCCCCCCCAGAAGCTCCCTACGAGCAGTACTTC
TRBV4-2	many	TRBJ2-5	TRBD2	CASSRAGTSGGGETQYF	TGTGCCAGCAGCCGAGCGGGGACTAGCGGGGGCGGAGAGACCCAGTACTTC
TRBV4-3	-	TRBJ2-5	TRBD2	CASPRGGPETQYF	TGCGCCAGCCCTCGGGGGGGGCCAGAGACCCAGTACTTC
TRBV11-2	-	TRBJ2-1	TRBD2	CASSLVKASGGFYEQFF	TGTGCCAGCAGCTTAGTGAAAGCCAGCGGGGGTTTCTATGAGCAGTTCTTC
TRBV29-1	few	TRBJ1-1	-	CSGTRARTEAFF	TGCAGCGGTACCAGGGCCCGCACTGAAGCTTTCTTT
TRBV5-1	few	TRBJ1-1	-	CASSATGHTEAFF	TGCGCCAGCAGCGCAACAGGACACACTGAAGCTTTCTTT
TRBV5-1	-	TRBJ2-3	TRBD2	CASSHRSGAGDTQYF	TGCGCCAGCAGCCATCGTAGCGGGGCTGGTGATACGCAGTATTTT
TRBV6-2/TRBV6-3	-	TRBJ2-7	-	CASRTPKRLGEHEQYF	TGTGCCAGCAGGACCCCCAAGCGGCTGGGGGAACACGAGCAGTACTTC
TRBV6-1	-	TRBJ1-5	TRBD1	CASSQGQREIFSNQPQHF	TGTGCCAGCAGTCAGGGACAGCGAGAAATCTTTAGCAATCAGCCCCAGCATTTT
TRBV25-1	few	TRBJ2-5	-	CASSEFPWGETQYF	TGTGCCAGCAGTGAATTTCCCTGGGGGGAGACCCAGTACTTC
TRBV20-1	many	TRBJ2-3	TRBD2	CSVGLADPDTQYF	TGCAGTGTTGGACTAGCGGACCCAGATACGCAGTATTTT
TRBV7-2	many	TRBJ2-1	-	CASSLQGSEQFF	TGTGCCAGCAGCTTACAGGGATCCGAGCAGTTCTTC
TRBV4-2	many	TRBJ2-7	-	CASSQDEVLQYF	TGTGCCAGCAGCCAAGATGAAGTCTTGCAGTACTTC
TRBV4-3	-	TRBJ2-4	-	CASSQDYRESWENIQYF	TGCGCCAGCAGCCAAGATTACAGGGAGTCTTGGGAAAACATTCAGTACTTC
TRBV12-3/TRBV12-4	-	TRBJ2-2	TRBD1	CASSLADRARGGELFF	TGTGCCAGCAGTTTAGCCGACAGGGCACGGGGCGGGGAGCTGTTTTTT
TRBV20-1	-	TRBJ2-7	-	CSARGEEGYEQYF	TGCAGTGCTAGGGGGGAGGAGGGCTACGAGCAGTACTTC
TRBV7-2	few	TRBJ2-5	TRBD1	CASRPPSRTGQRETQYF	TGTGCCAGCAGACCACCGTCCCGGACAGGGCAGCGGGAGACCCAGTACTTC
TRBV28	few	TRBJ2-7	TRBD2	CASSLSGSFNEQYF	TGTGCCAGCAGCCTTAGCGGGAGTTTCAACGAGCAGTACTTC
TRBV6-2/TRBV6-3	few	TRBJ2-7	TRBD1	CASSPQGLTVYEQYF	TGTGCCAGCAGTCCACAGGGGTTGACTGTTTACGAGCAGTACTTC
TRBV7-2	many	TRBJ2-3	-	CASSSYPQLGVGDTQYF	TGTGCCAGCAGCTCTTATCCACAGCTGGGGGTGGGAGATACGCAGTATTTT
TRBV5-1	many	TRBJ1-1	-	CASSWRPRVQFNTEAFF	TGCGCCAGCAGCTGGCGCCCCAGGGTACAGTTTAACACTGAAGCTTTCTTT
TRBV6-2/TRBV6-3	-	TRBJ2-1	TRBD2	CASRTLLLAGGRYEQFF	TGTGCCAGCAGAACCCTTCTACTAGCGGGGGGGCGTTATGAGCAGTTCTTC
TRBV12-3/TRBV12-4	few	TRBJ1-2	-	CASSVTASYGYTF	TGTGCCAGCAGTGTGACAGCTAGCTATGGCTACACCTTC
TRBV30	-	TRBJ2-4	-	CAWSVRGGSIQYF	TGTGCCTGGAGTGTACGAGGGGGAAGCATACAGTACTTC
TRBV27	few	TRBJ1-6	-	CASSLEGSYNSPLHF	TGTGCCAGCAGTTTGGAGGGATCCTATAATTCACCCCTCCACTTT
TRBV20-1	-	TRBJ2-7	TRBD2	CSAPGSGVGQYF	TGCAGTGCCCCAGGGAGCGGGGTCGGGCAGTACTTC
TRBV7-9	-	TRBJ2-1	-	CASSLTVSLRNEQFF	TGTGCCAGCAGCCTGACAGTTTCCCTCCGGAATGAGCAGTTCTTC
TRBV29-1	few	TRBJ2-7	TRBD2	CSVRARTSGRYEQYF	TGCAGCGTCCGCGCAAGGACTAGCGGGAGATACGAGCAGTACTTC
TRBV9	-	TRBJ2-1	TRBD2	CASSLPLAGRSSYNEQFF	TGTGCCAGCAGCTTACCACTAGCGGGGAGAAGCTCCTACAATGAGCAGTTCTTC
TRBV6-4	-	TRBJ2-2	TRBD2	CASSTSGRRRRTNTGELFF	TGTGCCAGCAGTACTAGCGGGAGGCGTCGGAGAACGAACACCGGGGAGCTGTTTTTT
TRBV28	-	TRBJ2-3	TRBD2	CASSQRGSTDTQYF	TGTGCCAGCAGTCAGCGGGGGAGCACAGATACGCAGTATTTT
TRBV4-1	-	TRBJ2-2	-	CASSQGLPGQLFF	TGCGCCAGCAGCCAAGGCCTACCGGGGCAGCTGTTTTTT
TRBV7-6	few	TRBJ1-1	TRBD1	CASSPATGGIEAFF	TGTGCCAGCAGCCCCGCGACAGGGGGCATTGAAGCTTTCTTT
TRBV7-3	-	TRBJ2-2	TRBD1	CASSHVTGAYSGELFF	TGTGCCAGCAGCCACGTGACAGGGGCCTACTCCGGGGAGCTGTTTTTT
TRBV6-1	-	TRBJ1-5	-	CASAGQFNQPQHF	TGTGCCAGCGCCGGACAGTTCAATCAGCCCCAGCATTTT
TRBV20-1	many	TRBJ2-5	-	CSATEGGQETQYF	TGCAGTGCGACGGAAGGGGGTCAAGAGACCCAGTACTTC
TRBV28	-	TRBJ1-6	-	CASSFERTAGSPLHF	TGTGCCAGCAGTTTTGAGAGGACCGCAGGTTCACCCCTCCACTTT
TRBV10-3	few	TRBJ2-7	TRBD1	CAISELRDRGWYEQYF	TGTGCCATCAGTGAGCTTCGGGACAGGGGTTGGTACGAGCAGTACTTC
TRBV6-2/TRBV6-3	-	TRBJ1-1	-	CASSDPGRDLVTEAFF	TGTGCCAGCAGTGACCCCGGACGGGATTTGGTAACTGAAGCTTTCTTT
TRBV19	-	TRBJ2-1	-	CASSIGRYGYNEQFF	TGTGCCAGTAGTATTGGGCGGTATGGCTACAATGAGCAGTTCTTC
TRBV18	-	TRBJ2-7	TRBD1	CASSPLETGTGSCEQYF	TGTGCCAGCTCACCTTTGGAAACCGGGACAGGGTCCTGCGAGCAGTACTTC